Below, 25 T cell receptor beta chains from the same sample are listed, as sequenced in a study of a mutant IDH1 vaccine in newly diagnosed glioma. The table came from immunoSEQ multiplex PCR; TCRdb's copy has only in-frame clones and leaves some out. The sample holds about 58,000 clones, approximately 80% seen once. Their specific antigens are unknown. As to time point: week 35, safety follow-up. Vaccination comprised doses that each held 300 ug of mutant IDH1 20-mer peptide, plus topical imiquimod. This sample comprised PBMCs, obtained from a glioma patient whose treatment included an IDH1 peptide vaccine. Every receptor here comes from a man aged 40-49 years with glioma.

The rearrangement links TRBV7-6 to TRBJ1-1; no clear D. This CDR3 is built from 13 residues. The V end was cut by 5 bases, the J end by 4 bases, with 11 bases between. The germline gives CDR1 SGHVS, CDR2 FNYEAQ. In DNA form, the CDR3 reads TGTGCCAGCAGCCGAGGTTTGGGCACTGAAGCTTTCTTT. Protein sequence: CASSRGLGTEAFF. The entire variable domain, with the rest obtained from reference TRBV7-6 and TRBJ1-1, is as follows: GAGVSQSPRYKVTKRGQDVALRCDPISGHVSLYWYRQALGQGPEFLTYFNYEAQQDKSGLPNDRFSAERPEGSISTLTIQRTEQRDSAMYRCASSRGLGTEAFFGQGTRLTVV.

This clone has only one observation. The V gene is TRBV5-6, the J gene TRBJ1-4, with TRBD1 identical over 9 bases. J gave up 7 bases and V 1 base, and 5 bases lay outside the gene matches. Germline lookup yields CDR1 SGHDT and CDR2 YYEEEE. The CDR3 is made up of 15 amino acids. Here the CDR3 DNA reads TGTGCCAGCAGCTTGCCCGGGACAGGGAGTGAAAAACTGTTTTTT. This codes for CASSLPGTGSEKLFF.

The chain joins TRBV21-1 to TRBJ1-2; the table's TRBD1 call for D was not verified on the DNA. TRBV21-1 is described as a pseudogene. The CDR3 loop spans 18 amino acids. The CDR3 nucleotides read TGTGCCAGCAGCAAAGGGGGGACAACTAAAACCACTAACTATGGCTACACCTTC. Translation gives CASSKGGTTKTTNYGYTF.

J is TRBJ2-1 and V is TRBV7-2; D may be TRBD1 or TRBD2 (6 bases each). Germline CDR1 SGHTA, CDR2 FQGNSA. With 5 bases removed from V and 8 bases from J, the gap between germline ends came to 13 bases. The CDR3 totals 13 residues. The chain's CDR3 is CASSKGGRYEQFF. CDR3 in DNA: TGTGCCAGCAGCAAGGGGGGCCGTTATGAGCAGTTCTTC.

The chain carries TRBV5-1 and TRBJ1-1; the D gene is possibly TRBD1 (5 bases). The germline gives CDR1 SGHRS, CDR2 YFSETQ. V was cut by 3 bases and J by 5 bases, with 14 bases left in between. CDR3 length equals 14 residues. The CDR3 spells CASSWGDLGTEAFF. As DNA, the CDR3 is TGCGCCAGCAGCTGGGGGGACTTGGGGACTGAAGCTTTCTTT.

The CDR3 DNA follows: TGTGCCACGGGCTCCCGGGACACCAATGAAAAACTGTTTTTT. This gives the protein CATGSRDTNEKLFF. The chain couples TRBV10-3 to TRBJ1-4, with D possibly being TRBD1 (6 bases). The CDR3 spans 14 residues. The germline V gene encodes CDR1 ENHRY and CDR2 SYGVKD. Trimming stripped 10 bases from V and 5 bases from J, with 17 bases between.

This clone has just a few counts. This chain links TRBV2 with TRBJ1-5; D gene ambiguous. The germline gives CDR1 SNHLY, CDR2 FYNNEI. This CDR3 is built from 14 residues. Trimming cost V 3 bases and J 3 bases, with 9 bases left between them. CDR3 bases: TGTGCCAGCAGTGATGCAGGCCCCAATCAGCCCCAGCATTTT. Amino acids: CASSDAGPNQPQHF.

The chain has TRBV5-5 and TRBJ1-1; TRBD1 aligns across 7 bases. The V gene's germline CDR1 is SGHKS and CDR2 YYEKEE (reference sequence). This CDR3 has 15 residues. V lost 4 bases, J lost 3 bases, and 9 bases stayed unmatched. The CDR3 spells CASSNIGQGDTEAFF. CDR3 bases: TGTGCCAGCAGCAACATCGGCCAGGGGGACACTGAAGCTTTCTTT.

The sample holds a few counts of this clone. This sequence joins TRBV14 and TRBJ2-1; 8 positions match TRBD2. CDR3 length: 18 residues. Unmatched junction bases numbered 12, after V lost 0 bases and J lost 5 bases. The germline V gene has CDR1 SGHDN and CDR2 FVKESK. CDR3 amino acids: CASSQDLFERGTDNEQFF. The CDR3 DNA follows: TGTGCCAGCAGCCAAGATCTTTTTGAGCGGGGGACCGACAATGAGCAGTTCTTC.

The J gene is TRBJ2-1, the V gene TRBV5-6, with D hard to call. With 4 bases removed from V and 7 bases from J, the gap between germline ends came to 15 bases. Per germline, CDR1 SGHDT and CDR2 YYEEEE. CDR3 size: 14 residues. The CDR3 reads CASSLLLSRNEQFF. CDR3 nucleotides: TGTGCCAGCAGCCTCCTACTTAGTAGGAATGAGCAGTTCTTC.

The chain carries TRBV7-2 and TRBJ2-1; TRBD1 agrees at 8 bases. After removal of 5 bases from V and 10 bases from J, the junction contained 10 bases not matched to a gene. This CDR3 is built from 14 residues. Germline CDR1 SGHTA, CDR2 FQGNSA. This chain's CDR3 is CASSPTTRQGEQFF. CDR3 in DNA: TGTGCCAGCAGCCCGACGACGAGACAGGGGGAGCAGTTCTTC.

The chain combines TRBV7-2 with TRBJ2-7; D not resolved. In germline, CDR1 is SGHTA, CDR2 FQGNSA. This CDR3 contains 14 residues. V was cut by 2 bases and J by 5 bases, with 13 bases left in between. The CDR3 loop reads CASSLNGRSDEQYF. The CDR3 DNA sequence: TGTGCCAGCAGCTTAAATGGGCGTTCAGACGAGCAGTACTTC.

This rearrangement joins TRBV6-5 to TRBJ1-3, with D possibly matching TRBD1 (5 bases). Germline V gene lookup returns CDR1 MNHEY and CDR2 SVGAGI. The CDR3 has 15 residues. Between the trimmed V and J ends, which lost 4 bases and 0 bases, there was a span of 10 bases. DNA for the CDR3: TGTGCCAGCAGTTCAAGACAGCGCTCTGGAAACACCATATATTTT. It yields the protein CASSSRQRSGNTIYF.

The CDR3 nucleotides read TGTGCCAGCAGCTCCAGCGGGACAGTGAATTCACCCCTCCACTTT. Translation: CASSSSGTVNSPLHF. This rearrangement joins TRBV5-4 to TRBJ1-6; 7 positions match TRBD1. Germline CDR1 reads SGHNT; CDR2 reads YYREEE (reference sequence). This CDR3 contains 15 residues. The V segment lost 3 bases and the J segment 7 bases; nucleotides outside the gene matches: 7.

This clone has just one count. The CDR3 spells CASSWGRGYEQYF. The CDR3 nucleotides read TGTGCCAGCAGTTGGGGCAGGGGATACGAGCAGTACTTC. The rearrangement joins TRBV27 to TRBJ2-7, with a tentative D call TRBD1 (6 bases). The V end lost 4 bases, the J end lost 4 bases, and 11 bases lay between the germline ends. The length of the CDR3 is 13 residues. Germline V CDR1 and CDR2: MNHEY, SMNVEV (reference sequence).

The chain recombines TRBV30 with TRBJ2-7, with a possible D match to TRBD1 (6 bases). The CDR3 has 13 residues. V was pared by 2 bases and J by 5 bases, with 13 bases between. Germline-derived CDR1 and CDR2 are GTSNPN and SVGIG (reference sequence). CDR3 DNA: TGTGCCTGGAGTTCCACAGGGTCCCACGAGCAGTACTTC. Protein product: CAWSSTGSHEQYF.

The genes are TRBV10-3 and TRBJ2-3; TRBD2 matches 9 bases. This CDR3 region has 14 residues. V was pared by 5 bases and J by 5 bases, with 5 bases of the junction left unmatched. Germline CDR1 is ENHRY and CDR2 is SYGVKD. The CDR3 protein is CAISRTSEVDTQYF. CDR3 DNA sequence: TGTGCCATCAGTCGGACTAGCGAGGTAGATACGCAGTATTTT.

The chain combines TRBV6-5 with TRBJ1-5; unclear D gene. Germline V gene lookup returns CDR1 MNHEY and CDR2 SVGAGI. The V gene lost 4 bases and the J gene lost 7 bases, with 17 bases spanning the gap. The CDR3 spans 15 residues. CDR3 nucleotide sequence: TGTGCCAGCAGTTTTTCACCGACATTTCAGCAGCCCCAGCATTTT. It yields the protein CASSFSPTFQQPQHF.

The chain uses TRBV18 and TRBJ2-5; 10 positions match TRBD1. The CDR3 has 14 amino acids. V shed 8 bases, J shed 4 bases, and the junction held 7 bases outside the gene matches. Germline V gene lookup returns CDR1 KGHSH and CDR2 LQKENI. The CDR3 coding sequence is TGTGCCAGCACCGTGACAGGGGGCGGAGAGACCCAGTACTTC. The encoded protein is CASTVTGGGETQYF.

V is TRBV27 and J is TRBJ2-1; 7 nucleotides align to TRBD1. From germline, CDR1 is MNHEY and CDR2 SMNVEV (reference sequence). With 4 bases clipped from V and 0 bases from J, the junction kept 21 bases outside the gene matches. This CDR3 spans 21 amino acids. Here the CDR3 reads CASSSSGTALLTPSSYNEQFF. The CDR3 DNA follows: TGTGCCAGCAGTTCCTCCGGGACAGCGCTTCTAACCCCGAGCTCCTACAATGAGCAGTTCTTC.

The rearrangement links TRBV7-2 to TRBJ2-1, with D perhaps TRBD1 (6 bases). Per the germline V gene, CDR1 is SGHTA and CDR2 is FQGNSA. V gave up 5 bases and J gave up 8 bases, with 10 bases separating them. The CDR3 spans 12 residues. CDR3 nucleotide sequence: TGTGCCAGCAGCCTCAGGGGCGATGAGCAGTTCTTC. Protein product: CASSLRGDEQFF. Full variable domain (missing parts from reference TRBV7-2 and TRBJ2-1): GAGVSQSPSNKVTEKGKDVELRCDPISGHTALYWYRQSLGQGLEFLIYFQGNSAPDKSGLPSDRFSAERTGGSVSTLTIQRTQQEDSAVYLCASSLRGDEQFFGPGTRLTVL.

This clone was counted between two and nine times. The rearrangement joins TRBV19 to TRBJ1-5; TRBD1 is a possible D gene (6 bases). V lost 5 bases and J 1 base, leaving 27 bases between the germline ends. The germline V gene has CDR1 LNHDA and CDR2 SQIVND (reference sequence). The CDR3 sequence is 20 residues long. CDR3 residues: CASSPAVVRGRAGSNQPQHF. The CDR3 coding sequence is TGTGCCAGTAGTCCCGCAGTGGTCAGGGGAAGGGCAGGAAGCAATCAGCCCCAGCATTTT.

This chain links TRBV11-2 with TRBJ2-5; maybe TRBD2 (5 bases). The CDR3 is 15 residues long. Deletions cut 5 bases from V and 5 bases from J, with 18 bases between. Germline CDR1 is SGHAT and CDR2 is FQNNGV. CDR3 region: CASSPWGRRGETQYF. The CDR3 bases are TGTGCCAGCAGCCCTTGGGGTAGACGCGGGGAGACCCAGTACTTC.

The chain couples TRBV7-2 to TRBJ1-1, with D tentatively TRBD1 (5 bases). V gave up 4 bases and J gave up 5 bases, with 14 bases separating them. Germline V gives CDR1 SGHTA, CDR2 FQGNSA. This CDR3 spans 14 amino acids. The CDR3 spells CASSSAGERTEAFF. The CDR3 nucleotides read TGTGCCAGCAGCTCCGCGGGGGAGAGAACTGAAGCTTTCTTT.

CDR3 amino acids: CASSPSTSYEQYF. CDR3 DNA sequence: TGTGCCAGCAGCCCCTCAACCTCCTACGAGCAGTACTTC. V is TRBV7-2 and J is TRBJ2-7; no reliable D call. Germline CDR1 is SGHTA and CDR2 is FQGNSA. Trimming removed 5 bases from V and 0 bases from J, with 8 bases in between. The CDR3 loop spans 13 amino acids. Drawing the rest from reference TRBV7-2 and TRBJ2-7, the complete variable domain is GAGVSQSPSNKVTEKGKDVELRCDPISGHTALYWYRQSLGQGLEFLIYFQGNSAPDKSGLPSDRFSAERTGGSVSTLTIQRTQQEDSAVYLCASSPSTSYEQYFGPGTRLTVT.